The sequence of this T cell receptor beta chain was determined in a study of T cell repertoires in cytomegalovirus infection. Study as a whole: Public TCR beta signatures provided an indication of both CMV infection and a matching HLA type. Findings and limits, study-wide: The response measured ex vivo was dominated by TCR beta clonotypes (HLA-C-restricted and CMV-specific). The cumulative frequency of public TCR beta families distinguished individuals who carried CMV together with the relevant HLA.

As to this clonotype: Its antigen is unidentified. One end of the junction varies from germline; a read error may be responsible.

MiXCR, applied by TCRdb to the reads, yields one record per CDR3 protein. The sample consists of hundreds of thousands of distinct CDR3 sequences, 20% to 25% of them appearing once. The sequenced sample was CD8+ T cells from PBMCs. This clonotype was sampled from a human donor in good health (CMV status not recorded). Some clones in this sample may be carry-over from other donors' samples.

CDR3 sequence (DNA): TGTGCCAACAGCCTGACAGGGGACTTTCCTAGCGGGGGCAAGAGCTCCTACAATGAGCAGTTCTTC. Amino acid sequence: CANSLTGDFPSGGKSSYNEQFF. The genes are TRBV5-6 and TRBJ2-1; 10 nucleotides match TRBD2. The CDR3 loop spans 22 amino acids. CDR1 is SGHDT, CDR2 YYEEEE, per germline. Supplemented by reference TRBV5-6 and TRBJ2-1, the full variable domain reads DAGVTQSPTHLIKTRGQQVTLRCSPKSGHDTVSWYQQALGQGPQFIFQYYEEEERQRGNFPDRFSGHQFPNYSSELNVNALLLGDSALYLCANSLTGDFPSGGKSSYNEQFFGPGTRLTVL.